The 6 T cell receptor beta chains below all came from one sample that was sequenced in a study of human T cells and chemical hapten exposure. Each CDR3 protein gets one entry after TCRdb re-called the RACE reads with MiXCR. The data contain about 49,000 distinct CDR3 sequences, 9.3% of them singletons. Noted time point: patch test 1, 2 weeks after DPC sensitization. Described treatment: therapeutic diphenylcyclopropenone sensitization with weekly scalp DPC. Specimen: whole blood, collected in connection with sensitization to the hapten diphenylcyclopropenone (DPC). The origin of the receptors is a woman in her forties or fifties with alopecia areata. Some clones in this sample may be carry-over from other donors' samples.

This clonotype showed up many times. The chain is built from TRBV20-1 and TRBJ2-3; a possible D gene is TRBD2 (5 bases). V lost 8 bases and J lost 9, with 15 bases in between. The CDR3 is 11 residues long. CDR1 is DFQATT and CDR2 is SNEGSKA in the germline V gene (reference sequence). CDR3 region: CSQPSRGTQYF. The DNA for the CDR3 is TGCAGTCAACCGTCGAGAGGGACGCAGTATTTT.

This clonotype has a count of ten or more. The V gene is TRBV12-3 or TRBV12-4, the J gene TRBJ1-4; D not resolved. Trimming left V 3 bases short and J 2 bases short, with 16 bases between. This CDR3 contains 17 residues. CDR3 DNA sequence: TGTGCCAGCAGTTTTGGGATCGACTACCTTACTAATGAAAAACTGTTTTTT. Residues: CASSFGIDYLTNEKLFF.

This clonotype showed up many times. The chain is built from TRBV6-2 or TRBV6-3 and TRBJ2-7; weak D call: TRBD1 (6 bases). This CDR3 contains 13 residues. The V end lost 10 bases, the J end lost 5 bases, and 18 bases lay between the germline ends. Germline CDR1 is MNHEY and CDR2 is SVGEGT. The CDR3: CAITGQMTNEQYF. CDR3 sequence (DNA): TGTGCCATCACGGGACAAATGACGAACGAGCAGTACTTC.

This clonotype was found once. The CDR3 DNA is TGCAGTGCTACGCCGGACAGGGGGTTAGAAGATACGCAGTATTTT. It is translated as CSATPDRGLEDTQYF. V is TRBV20-1 and J is TRBJ2-3; TRBD1 matches 10 bases. This CDR3 comprises 15 residues. V shed 4 bases, J shed 5 bases, and the junction held 9 bases outside the gene matches. CDR1 is DFQATT, CDR2 SNEGSKA, per germline (reference sequence).

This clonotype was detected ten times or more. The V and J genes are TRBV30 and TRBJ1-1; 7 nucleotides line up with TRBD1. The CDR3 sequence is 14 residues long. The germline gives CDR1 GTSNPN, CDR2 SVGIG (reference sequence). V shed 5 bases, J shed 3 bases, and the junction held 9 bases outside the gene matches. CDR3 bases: TGTGCCTGGGCGACAGGGAATGGGGACACTGAAGCTTTCTTT. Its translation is CAWATGNGDTEAFF.

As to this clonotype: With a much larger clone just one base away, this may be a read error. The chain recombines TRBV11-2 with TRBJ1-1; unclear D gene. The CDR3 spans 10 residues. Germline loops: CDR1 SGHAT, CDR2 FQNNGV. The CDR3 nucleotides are TGTGCCAGCTGCTTTTCTGAAGCTTTCTTT. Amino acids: CASCFSEAFF.